These T cell receptor beta chains were read from a single sample in a study of T cell changes during pregnancy in multiple sclerosis. This table comes from immunoSEQ multiplex PCR, and its TCRdb copy is limited to in-frame clones, with some not included. The sample comprises some 28,000 clones, around nine tenths of which are singletons, and under 8% rests with the top ten. Sample: CD8+ T cells from peripheral blood mononuclear cells, taken before pregnancy. Receptors originate from a female donor with multiple sclerosis, enrolled in a pregnancy study. CDR3s include the opening cysteine and the closing phenylalanine or tryptophan. A D gene is named only where the DNA matches it firmly. Rows give clone size only sometimes, using once, few, many, or a class for an expanded clone.

v_gene	d_gene	abundance	j_gene	CDR3nt	CDR3aa
TRBV27	-	-	TRBJ2-7	TGTGCCAGCAGTTTACAGATACAGAACTCCTACGAGCAGTACTTC	CASSLQIQNSYEQYF
TRBV7-9	TRBD1	-	TRBJ1-2	TGTGCCAGCAGCTTAAATGGCAGGGGGCCTGACGGCTACACCTTC	CASSLNGRGPDGYTF
TRBV13	TRBD1	-	TRBJ1-3	TGTGCCAGCAGCTTACAGGGGGCGACTGGAAACACCATATATTTT	CASSLQGATGNTIYF
TRBV4-2	-	few	TRBJ2-5	TGTGCCAGCAGCCAAGATCGGGGGGACAGGAAAGAGACCCAGTACTTC	CASSQDRGDRKETQYF
TRBV4-3	-	-	TRBJ1-1	TGCGCCAGCAGCCAGGACAGTTACATGAACACTGAAGCTTTCTTT	CASSQDSYMNTEAFF
TRBV7-8	-	once	TRBJ2-1	TGTGCCAGCAGCTTAGATGCCCTAGCCTCCTACAATGAGCAGTTCTTC	CASSLDALASYNEQFF
TRBV19	-	-	TRBJ1-1	TGTGCCAGTAGTATCGACAGGTACACTGAAGCTTTCTTT	CASSIDRYTEAFF
TRBV19	TRBD2	-	TRBJ2-3	TGTGCCAACCTTGGGGGGACTAGGGGCACAGATACGCAGTATTTT	CANLGGTRGTDTQYF
TRBV27	TRBD2	-	TRBJ2-7	TGTGCCAGCGGTATTCTAGCGGGAGGAGGCCCCTACGAGCAGTACTTC	CASGILAGGGPYEQYF
TRBV6-1	-	few	TRBJ1-5	TGTGCCAGCAGTGAAGAAGTGGCAGGGAATCAGCCCCAGCATTTT	CASSEEVAGNQPQHF
TRBV27	TRBD1	-	TRBJ2-5	TGTGCCAGCAGTTTATGGGTGGCAGGGGGTCGTCGGGAGACCCAGTACTTC	CASSLWVAGGRRETQYF
TRBV27	-	-	TRBJ1-5	TGTGCCAGCAGTCTCCAGGGGAGCCTCAATCAGCCCCAGCATTTT	CASSLQGSLNQPQHF
TRBV4-3	TRBD1	-	TRBJ2-2	TGCGCCAGCAGCCAGTATAGACAGGGGGCCGGGGAGCTGTTTTTT	CASSQYRQGAGELFF
TRBV10-3	TRBD1	-	TRBJ1-2	TGTGCCATCAGTTCACAGACCGGGACAGGGAATGGCTACACCTTC	CAISSQTGTGNGYTF
TRBV30	-	-	TRBJ2-5	TGTGCCTGGAAGGGGCCAGAGACCCAGTACTTC	CAWKGPETQYF
TRBV4-3	TRBD1	-	TRBJ2-7	TGCGCCAGCAGCCAAGACGGGACAGGAGCCTACGAGCAGTACTTC	CASSQDGTGAYEQYF
TRBV7-9	TRBD2	-	TRBJ2-7	TGTGCCAGCAGCTTATCTGCGGGAGGGCCCTACGAGCAGTACTTC	CASSLSAGGPYEQYF